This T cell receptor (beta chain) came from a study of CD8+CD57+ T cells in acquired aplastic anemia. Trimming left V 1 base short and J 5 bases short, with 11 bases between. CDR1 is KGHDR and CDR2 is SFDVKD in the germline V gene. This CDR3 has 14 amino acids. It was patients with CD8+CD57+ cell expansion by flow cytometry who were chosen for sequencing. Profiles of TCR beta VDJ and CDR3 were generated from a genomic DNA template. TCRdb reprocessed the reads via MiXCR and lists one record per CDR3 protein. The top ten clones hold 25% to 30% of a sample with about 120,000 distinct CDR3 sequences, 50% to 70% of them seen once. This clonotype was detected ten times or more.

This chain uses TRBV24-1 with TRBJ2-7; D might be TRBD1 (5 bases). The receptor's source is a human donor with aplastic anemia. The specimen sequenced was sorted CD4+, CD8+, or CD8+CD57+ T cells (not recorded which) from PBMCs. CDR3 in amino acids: CATSDFRKGNEQYF. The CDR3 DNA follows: TGTGCCACCAGTGATTTCCGGAAGGGGAACGAGCAGTACTTC.